Listed below are T cell receptor beta chains from one sample, sequenced in a study of blood T cell repertoires in COVID-19. Here immunoSEQ multiplex PCR was the method, and the copy in TCRdb shows in-frame clones only, minus some. The sample shows roughly 190,000 clones, 84% of them seen only once. Material: peripheral blood. These receptors originate from a woman aged 65 to 85 with COVID-19, enrolled during active disease. The CDR3 runs from the conserved cysteine through the conserved F or W.

V	J	CDR3
TRBV28	TRBJ1-2	CASSLPGNYGYTF
TRBV21-1	TRBJ1-1	CASSDQYDRGTEAFF
TRBV19	TRBJ1-1	CASSPRDKQMNTEAFF
TRBV5-1	TRBJ2-2	CASSQGELAGAKNTGELFF
TRBV6-1	TRBJ1-5	CASKSAGTFNQPQHF
TRBV5-4	TRBJ2-4	CASSSWVGTGVSF
TRBV11-2	TRBJ2-5	CASSLGVSGLQETQYF
TRBV6-5	TRBJ1-6	CASSYFSPPDSPLHF
TRBV18	TRBJ2-7	CASSRGTALIEQYF
TRBV6-1	TRBJ1-6	CASSENLDSPLHF
TRBV30	TRBJ1-2	CAWSVRSARDRDGGYTF
TRBV19	TRBJ2-1	CASSIDTGTTNEQFF
TRBV24-1	TRBJ1-2	CATRDRGQGHGYTF
TRBV14	TRBJ1-2	CASSRGQAYGYTF
TRBV30	TRBJ2-1	CAWSLGQGADEQFF